The source of this TCR beta chain is a study of blood T cell repertoires in COVID-19. Trimming left V 0 bases short and J 3 bases short, with 10 bases between. The CDR3 extends over 14 amino acids. CDR1 and CDR2 from the germline V gene are SGHRS and YFSETQ. Seattle patients were enrolled during active infection and followed longitudinally. Original analysis: Nucleated cell number was recorded as an estimate derived from reference gene primer amplification. Using immunoSEQ multiplex PCR, the repertoire was profiled, and TCRdb retains in-frame clones only, with some absent. The V and J calls and clone size come from that table; D and trimming were worked out from the DNA. The repertoire holds under 200,000 clones, with roughly 86% as singletons.

This clonotype was obtained from a woman aged 80 or over with COVID-19, enrolled during active disease. V and J are TRBV5-1 and TRBJ2-7; a possible D gene is TRBD2 (6 bases). Sequencing was carried out using peripheral blood. The CDR3 DNA reads as TGCGCCAGCAGCTTGGCGGGAGAAGGCTACGAGCAGTACTTC. It translates to CASSLAGEGYEQYF.